The entry that follows covers one T cell receptor beta chain sequence. This clonotype occurred a few times. Its specific antigen is unknown. Qualities for individual bases were not recorded, and no much larger clone is one base off. This sample was taken from a study of T-cell memory formation after mild COVID-19 (dated by TCRdb to the early 2020s). Regarding the complete study: Most TCR sequence clusters were specific to one of the two donors. In two donors, T-cell clones that expanded and contracted after mild COVID-19 were tracked by sequencing TCRalpha and TCRbeta repertoires over time. Two young, previously healthy adult volunteers, one female and one male, were included in the cohort. General study outcomes and caveats: Only a couple of mild cases were covered in the study, and larger cohorts including severe cases with pre-infection samples were considered necessary. Clones contracting from day 15 to 85 had balanced CD4/CD8 phenotypes, while a second wave expanding from day 15 to 37 was biased towards CD4+. Contracting CD4+ clones appeared mostly in the CM and EM memory subsets, whereas CD8+ clones were enriched in EMRA. The second-wave clones that peaked on day 37 were not confirmed to be SARS-CoV-2 specific. Some responding clones were detected in pre-infection memory, which suggested that pre-existing cross-reactive memory T cells had joined the SARS-CoV-2 response.

The instrument given in TCRdb is Illumina NovaSeq 6000. TCRalpha and TCRbeta cDNA libraries were built by 5'RACE with constant-segment primers, adding sample barcodes and unique molecular identifiers. Trizol reagent was used to extract RNA from every sample. Library amplification was performed in two PCR steps, and a second sample barcode and Illumina TruSeq adapters were introduced in the second step. Libraries were sequenced on an Illumina NovaSeq with 2 x 150 bp paired-end reads. The original methods were these. Demultiplexing of reads and collapsing into UMI-guided consensus sequences were performed with migec v1.2.7. Using mixcr v2.1.11, the UMI consensuses were aligned to TRA and TRB V and J templates and assembled into clonotypes. Clonotypes were classified as expanded or contracted when called significant by both edgeR and NoisET, with noise models trained on biological replicates. For edgeR calls, a false discovery rate-adjusted p below 0.01 and a log2 fold-change threshold of 1 were applied. As an exploratory analysis of dynamics, max-normalized trajectories of the 1000 most abundant clonotypes were examined by PCA with hierarchical clustering. Each responding clone was given a CD4 or CD8 phenotype based on the CD4+ and CD8+ repertoires, which had been sequenced separately. TCRdb trimmed the raw reads at Q25, called clones with MiXCR and kept productive beta chains. Entries that share a CDR3 protein sequence are merged under the most common genes and DNA. The V and J calls were determined by TCRdb, not by the authors. The sample table contains hundreds of thousands of distinct CDR3 sequences; only one count was recorded for about 20% of them. The ten largest clonotypes hold approximately 13% of the sample.

Ficoll-Paque density gradient centrifugation was the method used to isolate PBMCs. Between the V and J ends, shortened by 4 bases and 6 bases respectively, the junction contains 19 bases. Reading the germline V gene gives CDR1 SGHTA and CDR2 FQGTGA. The CDR3 spans 16 residues, from the cysteine through the phenylalanine. Solely the CDR3 DNA is kept, with 48 bases framed from the first base. The sequence joins TRBV7-3 to TRBJ2-1; perhaps TRBD2 is the D gene, with 6 bases matching. The sequenced sample was PBMCs or a T cell subset sorted from them (not recorded which). The TCR comes from an adult woman who had mild COVID-19 (a few samples of this study predate the infection). The sample titles of this study are shuffled in the database, so cell type and time point are left out; the donor was told from shared clones. CDR3 reads: CASSSLGLTLLNEQFF. The DNA sequence is given as TGTGCCAGCAGCTCTCTGGGACTCACTCTGCTCAATGAGCAGTTCTTC.